A selection of T cell receptor beta chains follows, all from one sample in a study of blood T cell repertoires in COVID-19. Data came from immunoSEQ multiplex PCR; TCRdb stores just in-frame clones and leaves some out. This sample yields tens of thousands of clones, of which under 90% are seen a single time; about 1.5% belongs to the top ten. The specimen was peripheral blood. These TCRs come from a man aged 60-69 years with COVID-19, enrolled during active disease. CDR3s include the opening cysteine and the closing phenylalanine or tryptophan. D genes are given only for firm matches. For some rows the clone size is stated as once, few or many, or as a class when expanded; others skip it.

V	J	D	size	DNA	CDR3
TRBV6-2/TRBV6-3	TRBJ2-3	TRBD1	once	TGTGCCAGCAGTTACCAGGGGGTCGCAGATACGCAGTATTTT	CASSYQGVADTQYF
TRBV18	TRBJ1-2	TRBD1	NA	TGTGCCAGCTCACCAGGACAGGGAGCAGTCATGGGCTACACCTTC	CASSPGQGAVMGYTF
TRBV27	TRBJ2-7	NA	NA	TGTGCCAGCAGCCCCCGGGGGACCTCCTACGAGCAGTACTTC	CASSPRGTSYEQYF
TRBV7-9	TRBJ2-1	TRBD2	NA	TGTGCCAGCAGTTCCCCGGGACTAGCGGGAGGTAATGAGCAGTTCTTC	CASSSPGLAGGNEQFF
TRBV7-9	TRBJ1-1	TRBD1	NA	TGTGCCAGCAGCTTAGACAGGGGGAGCACTGAAGCTTTCTTT	CASSLDRGSTEAFF
TRBV2	TRBJ1-6	NA	NA	TGTGCCGGCCCTTCGGGGAGACTGAGGAATTCACCCCTCCACTTT	CAGPSGRLRNSPLHF
TRBV18	TRBJ2-1	NA	NA	TGTGCCAGCTCATCCCGAAAGGGAGTCTCCTACAATGAGCAGTTCTTC	CASSSRKGVSYNEQFF
TRBV7-6	TRBJ2-2	TRBD1	NA	TGTGCCAGCAGCCAAGGACAGGCCACCGGGGAGCTGTTTTTT	CASSQGQATGELFF
TRBV28	TRBJ1-3	NA	NA	TGTGCCAGCAGTTTTTCAGGTGAAGGAAACACCATATATTTT	CASSFSGEGNTIYF
TRBV24-1	TRBJ1-1	NA	once	TGTGCCACCAGTGATTTTCCTAACACTGAAGCTTTCTTT	CATSDFPNTEAFF
TRBV7-8	TRBJ1-2	NA	NA	TGTGCCAGCAGCTTTTCAGAGGGTGGTGGCTATGGCTACACCTTC	CASSFSEGGGYGYTF
TRBV7-8	TRBJ1-2	NA	NA	TGTGCCAGCAGCTTAGGGGCGCAGGGCCCGTATGGCTACACCTTC	CASSLGAQGPYGYTF
TRBV7-9	TRBJ1-1	NA	NA	TGTGCCAGCAGCTCTTCCTGGGGGGACACTGAAGCTTTCTTT	CASSSSWGDTEAFF
TRBV5-1	TRBJ2-3	NA	NA	TGCGCCAGCAGCGACGGACAGGGAGGGGATACGCAGTATTTT	CASSDGQGGDTQYF
TRBV28	TRBJ2-1	NA	NA	TGTGCCAGCCCACCTGACAGACTCTCCTACAATGAGCAGTTCTTC	CASPPDRLSYNEQFF
TRBV2	TRBJ2-1	NA	NA	TGTGCCACCCGGAGGGCCACGTACAATGAGCAGTTCTTC	CATRRATYNEQFF